The text below deals with one TCR beta chain. Antigen: not known. All donors qualified as healthy HIV-negative adults and had experienced no recent acute infections or vaccinations. Clones were read by immunoSEQ multiplex PCR, and TCRdb kept only the in-frame ones, dropping some. The sample yields 2 million to 2.5 million clones, approximately 96% seen once. This sample was taken from a study of shared clonotypes between healthy human individuals. As for the study in general: The plates for each donor numbered three CD4 naive, three CD4 memory, two CD8 naive and one CD8 memory.

CDR1 and CDR2 (germline): MGHRA, YSYEKL. Trimming left V 0 bases short and J 9 bases short, with 12 bases between. This CDR3 region has 14 residues. Findings and caveats of the study: Incompleteness in sorted-subset sequencing, despite large depth, was shown by rarefaction.

Sequencing was done on a sample of naive CD4+ T cells sorted from blood. The subset denotes: CD45RA+ positively selected. The chain recombines TRBV4-1 with TRBJ1-3, with no clear D. The source of this sequence is a man between 18 and 35 years old in good health. DNA for the CDR3: TGCGCCAGCAGCCAAGATGCAAAAGTTAGCACCATATATTTT. It translates to CASSQDAKVSTIYF.